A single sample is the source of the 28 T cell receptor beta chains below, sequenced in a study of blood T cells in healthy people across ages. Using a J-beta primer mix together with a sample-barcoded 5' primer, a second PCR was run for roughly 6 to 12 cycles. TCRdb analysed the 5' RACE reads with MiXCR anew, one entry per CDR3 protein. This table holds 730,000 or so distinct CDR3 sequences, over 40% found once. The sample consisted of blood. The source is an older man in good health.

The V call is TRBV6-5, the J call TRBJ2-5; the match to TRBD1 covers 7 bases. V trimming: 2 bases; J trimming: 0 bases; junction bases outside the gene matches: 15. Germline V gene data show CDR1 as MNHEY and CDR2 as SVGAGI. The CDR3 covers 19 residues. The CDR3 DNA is TGTGCCAGCAGTTACAGGGACAGAAGCAGGTGGCTGTACCAAGAGACCCAGTACTTC. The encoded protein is CASSYRDRSRWLYQETQYF.

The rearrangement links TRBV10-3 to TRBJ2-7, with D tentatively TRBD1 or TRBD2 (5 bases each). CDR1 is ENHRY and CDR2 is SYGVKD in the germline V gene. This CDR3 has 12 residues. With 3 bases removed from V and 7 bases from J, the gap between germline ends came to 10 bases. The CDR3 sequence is CAISEGREEQYF. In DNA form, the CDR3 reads TGTGCCATCAGTGAAGGCAGGGAGGAGCAGTACTTC.

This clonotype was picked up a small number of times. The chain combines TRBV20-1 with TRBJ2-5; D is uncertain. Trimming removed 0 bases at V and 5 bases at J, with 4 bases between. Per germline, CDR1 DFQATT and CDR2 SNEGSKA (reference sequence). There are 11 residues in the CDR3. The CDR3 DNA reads TGCAGTGCTAGAGATTTTGAGACCCAGTACTTC. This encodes CSARDFETQYF.

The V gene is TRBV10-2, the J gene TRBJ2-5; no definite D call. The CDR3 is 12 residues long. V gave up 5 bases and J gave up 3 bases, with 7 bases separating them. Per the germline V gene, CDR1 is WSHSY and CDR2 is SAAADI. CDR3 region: CASSPRKETQYF. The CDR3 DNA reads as TGCGCCAGCAGTCCGCGGAAAGAGACCCAGTACTTC.

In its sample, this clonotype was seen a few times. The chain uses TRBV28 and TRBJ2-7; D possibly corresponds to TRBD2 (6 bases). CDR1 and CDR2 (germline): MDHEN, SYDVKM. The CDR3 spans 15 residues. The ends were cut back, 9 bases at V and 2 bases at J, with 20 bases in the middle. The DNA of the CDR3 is TGTGCCAGTGACACATCCGGGACTCTACCCTACGAGCAGTACTTC. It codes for CASDTSGTLPYEQYF. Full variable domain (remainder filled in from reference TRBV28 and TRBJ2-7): DVKVTQSSRYLVKRTGEKVFLECVQDMDHENMFWYRQDPGLGLRLIYFSYDVKMKEKGDIPEGYSVSREKKERFSLILESASTNQTSMYLCASDTSGTLPYEQYFGPGTRLTVT.

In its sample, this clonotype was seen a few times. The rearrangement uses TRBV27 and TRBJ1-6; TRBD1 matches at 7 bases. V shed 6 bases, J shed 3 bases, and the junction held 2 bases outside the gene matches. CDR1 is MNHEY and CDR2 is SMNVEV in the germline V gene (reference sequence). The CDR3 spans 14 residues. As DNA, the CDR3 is TGTGCCAGCAGAGGGGGCCTCTATAATTCACCCCTCCACTTT. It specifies CASRGGLYNSPLHF.

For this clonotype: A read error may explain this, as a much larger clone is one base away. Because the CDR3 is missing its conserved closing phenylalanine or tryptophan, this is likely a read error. Here the CDR3 reads CASSSGRAGRYEQYL. The CDR3 DNA is TGTGCCAGCAGCTCAGGACGAGCGGGGAGATACGAGCAGTACCTC. This chain connects TRBV11-2 to TRBJ2-7, with 7 bases matching TRBD2. The V gene's germline CDR1 is SGHAT and CDR2 FQNNGV. The CDR3 has 15 amino acids. Losses at the gene ends were 4 bases for V and 4 bases for J; bases not matched to a gene: 10.

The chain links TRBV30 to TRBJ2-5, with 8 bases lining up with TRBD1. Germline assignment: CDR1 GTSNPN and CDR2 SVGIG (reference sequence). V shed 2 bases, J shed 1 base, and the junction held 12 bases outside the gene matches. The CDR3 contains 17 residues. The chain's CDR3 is CAWSPGTGHQPQETQYF. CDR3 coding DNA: TGTGCCTGGAGTCCCGGGACAGGTCACCAACCCCAAGAGACCCAGTACTTC.

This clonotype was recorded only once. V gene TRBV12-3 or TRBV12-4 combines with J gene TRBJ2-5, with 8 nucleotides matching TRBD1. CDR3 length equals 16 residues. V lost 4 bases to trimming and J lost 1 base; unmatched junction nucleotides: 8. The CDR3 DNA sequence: TGTGCCAGCAGTTCCGGACAGGGAGAAGGCCAAGAGACCCAGTACTTC. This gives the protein CASSSGQGEGQETQYF.

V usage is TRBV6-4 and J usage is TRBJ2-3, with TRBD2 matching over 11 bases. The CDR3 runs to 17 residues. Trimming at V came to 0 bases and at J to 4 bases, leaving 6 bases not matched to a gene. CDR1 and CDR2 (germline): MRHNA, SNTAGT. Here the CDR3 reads CASSDSRTSGSSDTQYF. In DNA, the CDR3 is TGTGCCAGCAGTGACTCGCGTACTAGCGGGAGTTCAGATACGCAGTATTTT.

The CDR3 DNA is TGTGCCAGCAGCAGAACCGGGACTATCACAGATACGCAGTATTTT. Protein product: CASSRTGTITDTQYF. The chain uses TRBV7-8 and TRBJ2-3; 7 positions agree with TRBD2. Trimming cost V 5 bases and J 2 bases; bases outside gene matches: 7. Germline values: CDR1 SGHVS, CDR2 FQNEAQ. CDR3 length equals 15 residues.

Here the CDR3 reads CASSTRPFGGYTF. The CDR3 DNA reads TGTGCCAGCAGCACTCGTCCTTTCGGGGGCTACACCTTC. J is TRBJ1-2 and V is TRBV9; no definite D call. The V gene's germline CDR1 is SGDLS and CDR2 YYNGEE. The V end lost 4 bases, the J end lost 8 bases, and 15 bases lay between the germline ends. The CDR3 is made up of 13 amino acids.

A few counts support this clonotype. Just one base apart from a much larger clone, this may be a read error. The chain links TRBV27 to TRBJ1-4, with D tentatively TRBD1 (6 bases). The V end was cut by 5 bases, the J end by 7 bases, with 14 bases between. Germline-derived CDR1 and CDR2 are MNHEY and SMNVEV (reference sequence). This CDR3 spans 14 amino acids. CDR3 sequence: CASSVDGGREKLFF. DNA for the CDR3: TGTGCCAGCAGTGTAGACGGGGGGCGTGAAAAACTGTTTTTT.

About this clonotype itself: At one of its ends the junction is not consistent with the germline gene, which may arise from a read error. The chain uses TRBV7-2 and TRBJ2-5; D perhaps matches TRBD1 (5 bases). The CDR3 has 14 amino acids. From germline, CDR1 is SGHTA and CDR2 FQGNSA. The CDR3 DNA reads TGTGCCAGCAGCGTAGGGGTAGGGGAAGAGGCCCAGTACTTC. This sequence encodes CASSVGVGEEAQYF.

CDR3 sequence (DNA): TGCGCCAGCAGCCAATTTCACCCAAATTCACCCCTCCACTTT. Its protein is CASSQFHPNSPLHF. The gene calls are TRBV4-1 and TRBJ1-6, with D unclear. CDR1 and CDR2 (germline): MGHRA, YSYEKL. The CDR3 is made up of 14 amino acids. Trimming shortened V by 2 bases and J by 7 bases, and 9 bases separated the two germline ends.

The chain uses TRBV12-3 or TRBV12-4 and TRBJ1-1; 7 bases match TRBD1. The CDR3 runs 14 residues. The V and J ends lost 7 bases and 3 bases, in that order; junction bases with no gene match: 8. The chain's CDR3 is CASKRETGYTEAFF. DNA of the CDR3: TGTGCCAGCAAAAGAGAGACAGGGTACACTGAAGCTTTCTTT.

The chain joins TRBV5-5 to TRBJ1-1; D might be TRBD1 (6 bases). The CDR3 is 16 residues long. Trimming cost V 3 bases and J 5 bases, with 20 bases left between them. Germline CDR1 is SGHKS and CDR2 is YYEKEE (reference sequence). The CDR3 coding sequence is TGTGCCAGCAGCTCCCGGGACAAGATTTTGGGGACTGAAGCTTTCTTT. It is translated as CASSSRDKILGTEAFF.

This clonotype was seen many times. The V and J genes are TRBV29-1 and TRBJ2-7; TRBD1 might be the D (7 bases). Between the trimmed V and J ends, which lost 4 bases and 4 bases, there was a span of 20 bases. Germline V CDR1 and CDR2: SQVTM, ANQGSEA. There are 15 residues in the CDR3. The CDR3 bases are TGCAGCGTTGTGGGATTGGAGGGGGCGAATTACGAGCAGTACTTC. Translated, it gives CSVVGLEGANYEQYF.

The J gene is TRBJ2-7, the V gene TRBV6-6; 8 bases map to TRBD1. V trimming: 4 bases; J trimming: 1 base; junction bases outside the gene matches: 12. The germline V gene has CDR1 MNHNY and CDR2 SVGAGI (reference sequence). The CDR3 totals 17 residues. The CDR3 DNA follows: TGTGCCAGCAGTTTTCCTCCCGACAGGGGTTTGTCCTACGAGCAGTACTTC. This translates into CASSFPPDRGLSYEQYF.

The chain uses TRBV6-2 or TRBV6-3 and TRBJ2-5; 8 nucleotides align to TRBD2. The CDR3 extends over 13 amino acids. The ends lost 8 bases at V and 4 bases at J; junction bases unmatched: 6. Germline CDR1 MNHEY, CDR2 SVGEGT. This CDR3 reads CASLLAGGETQYF. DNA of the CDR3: TGTGCCAGCTTGCTCGCGGGAGGAGAGACCCAGTACTTC.

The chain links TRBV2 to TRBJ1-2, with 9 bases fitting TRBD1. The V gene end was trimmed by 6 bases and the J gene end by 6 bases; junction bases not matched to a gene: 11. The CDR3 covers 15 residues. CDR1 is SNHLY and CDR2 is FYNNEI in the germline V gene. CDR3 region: CASRTARGTGNGYTF. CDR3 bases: TGTGCCAGCAGAACCGCCCGCGGGACAGGGAATGGCTACACCTTC.

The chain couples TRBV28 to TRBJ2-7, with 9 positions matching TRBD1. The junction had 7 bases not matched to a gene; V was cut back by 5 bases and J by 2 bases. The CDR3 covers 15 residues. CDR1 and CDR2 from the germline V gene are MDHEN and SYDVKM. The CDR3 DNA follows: TGTGCCAGCAGTCGCGGACAGGGGCCCCCCTACGAGCAGTACTTC. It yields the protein CASSRGQGPPYEQYF. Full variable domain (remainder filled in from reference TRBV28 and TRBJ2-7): DVKVTQSSRYLVKRTGEKVFLECVQDMDHENMFWYRQDPGLGLRLIYFSYDVKMKEKGDIPEGYSVSREKKERFSLILESASTNQTSMYLCASSRGQGPPYEQYFGPGTRLTVT.

The DNA of the CDR3 is TGTGCCAGCAGCCCCCGGACAGGGGTTACGGTAGGTGAGCAGTTCTTC. This sequence encodes CASSPRTGVTVGEQFF. The V gene is TRBV7-3, the J gene TRBJ2-1, with 9 bases matching TRBD1. CDR1 is SGHTA, CDR2 FQGTGA, per germline. CDR3 size: 16 residues. The J segment lost 9 bases and the V segment lost 5 bases, leaving 14 bases of the junction unmatched.

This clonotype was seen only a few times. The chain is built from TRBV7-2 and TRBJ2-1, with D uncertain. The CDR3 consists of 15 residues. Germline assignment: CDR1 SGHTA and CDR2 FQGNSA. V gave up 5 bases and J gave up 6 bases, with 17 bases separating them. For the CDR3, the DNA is TGTGCCAGCAGCCAGCTGGTAGCCGATGCCAATGAGCAGTTCTTC. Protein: CASSQLVADANEQFF.

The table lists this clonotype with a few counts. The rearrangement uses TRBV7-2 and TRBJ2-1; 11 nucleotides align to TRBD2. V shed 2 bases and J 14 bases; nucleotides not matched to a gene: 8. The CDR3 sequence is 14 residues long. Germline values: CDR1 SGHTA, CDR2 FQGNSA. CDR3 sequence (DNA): TGTGCCAGCAGCTTAAGGCTAGCGGGAGGATTGGAGTTCTTC. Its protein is CASSLRLAGGLEFF.

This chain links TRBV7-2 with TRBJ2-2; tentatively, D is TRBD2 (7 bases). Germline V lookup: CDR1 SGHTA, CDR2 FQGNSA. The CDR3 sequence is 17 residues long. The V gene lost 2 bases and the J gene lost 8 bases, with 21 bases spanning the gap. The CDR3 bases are TGTGCCAGCAGCTTATTGGTCACAGGGAGGGGCCCTGGGGAGCTGTTTTTT. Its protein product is CASSLLVTGRGPGELFF.

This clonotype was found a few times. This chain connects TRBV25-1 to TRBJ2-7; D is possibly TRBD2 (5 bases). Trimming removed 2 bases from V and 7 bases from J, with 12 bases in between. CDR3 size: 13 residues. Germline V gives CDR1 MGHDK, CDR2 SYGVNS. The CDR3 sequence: CASSEGAVNEQYF. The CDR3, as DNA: TGTGCCAGCAGTGAAGGAGCGGTGAATGAGCAGTACTTC.

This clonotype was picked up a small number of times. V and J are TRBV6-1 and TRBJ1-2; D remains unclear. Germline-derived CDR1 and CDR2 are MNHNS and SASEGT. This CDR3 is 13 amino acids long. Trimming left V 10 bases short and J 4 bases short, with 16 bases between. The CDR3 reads CATNLLAGYGYTF. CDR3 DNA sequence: TGTGCCACCAACCTTCTGGCGGGCTATGGCTACACCTTC.